This TCR beta chain was obtained from a study of T cells in Graves' hyperthyroidism and ophthalmopathy. The overall study: The initial diagnosis was the point when peripheral blood was collected, ahead of any treatment. Study outcomes and limitations: Blood also showed most of the thyroid clonotypes that were expanded above 0.001.

PBMCs stemmed from 10 ml fresh peripheral blood. This clonotype was observed at least ten times. The antigen is undetermined. Looked up from germline, CDR1 is MGHRA and CDR2 is YSYEKL. This CDR3 has 15 residues. The V and J ends lost 4 bases and 3 bases, in that order; junction bases with no gene match: 9. Using RNA transcripts as the source, TCR beta CDR3 regions were amplified. Primed by the HTBI set, a first-round RT-PCR was run on the TCR CDR3. Using its own MiXCR run on the multiplex PCR reads, TCRdb lists one record per CDR3 protein. The sample has approximately 100,000 distinct CDR3 sequences, over 45% seen once.

The genes are TRBV4-1 and TRBJ2-7; 7 bases agree with TRBD1. Sequences were obtained from blood. The receptor was derived from a man aged 40-55 years with Graves' hyperthyroidism. The CDR3 nucleotides are TGCGCCAGCAGCCCCTACCCAGACAGGGACTACGAGCAGTACTTC. Translated, it gives CASSPYPDRDYEQYF.